This T cell receptor beta chain was identified during a study of long-term antiretroviral therapy in people with HIV. Overall study findings and caveats: Dominant in the repertoire at all time points were clones expanded before ART. On ART adherence, viral resistance or therapy changes, no data were available. Subsequent to ART, diversity was augmented yet persisted below that of transplant donor controls.

Researchers ran immunoSEQ v3.0 at survey level. Clones were sequenced by immunoSEQ multiplex PCR, and TCRdb holds only the in-frame ones, with some missing. The table shows approximately 35,000 clones, with 94% occurring only once. People in the study who had HIV all got their treatment in the United States. Worth noting for this clone: What it recognizes is unknown.

CDR1 and CDR2 (germline): SQVTM, ANQGSEA. This CDR3 has 16 residues. After removal of 2 bases from V and 5 bases from J, the junction contained 13 bases not matched to a gene. The TCR originated in a woman aged 50 to 60 with HIV. The specimen was unsorted PBMCs, collected about 5.1 years after starting antiretroviral therapy. The chain employs TRBV29-1 and TRBJ1-1; 8 positions agree with TRBD1. CDR3 residues: CSVEPLGRGRFTEAFF. The CDR3 DNA follows: TGCAGCGTTGAACCCCTGGGCAGGGGGCGTTTTACTGAAGCTTTCTTT.